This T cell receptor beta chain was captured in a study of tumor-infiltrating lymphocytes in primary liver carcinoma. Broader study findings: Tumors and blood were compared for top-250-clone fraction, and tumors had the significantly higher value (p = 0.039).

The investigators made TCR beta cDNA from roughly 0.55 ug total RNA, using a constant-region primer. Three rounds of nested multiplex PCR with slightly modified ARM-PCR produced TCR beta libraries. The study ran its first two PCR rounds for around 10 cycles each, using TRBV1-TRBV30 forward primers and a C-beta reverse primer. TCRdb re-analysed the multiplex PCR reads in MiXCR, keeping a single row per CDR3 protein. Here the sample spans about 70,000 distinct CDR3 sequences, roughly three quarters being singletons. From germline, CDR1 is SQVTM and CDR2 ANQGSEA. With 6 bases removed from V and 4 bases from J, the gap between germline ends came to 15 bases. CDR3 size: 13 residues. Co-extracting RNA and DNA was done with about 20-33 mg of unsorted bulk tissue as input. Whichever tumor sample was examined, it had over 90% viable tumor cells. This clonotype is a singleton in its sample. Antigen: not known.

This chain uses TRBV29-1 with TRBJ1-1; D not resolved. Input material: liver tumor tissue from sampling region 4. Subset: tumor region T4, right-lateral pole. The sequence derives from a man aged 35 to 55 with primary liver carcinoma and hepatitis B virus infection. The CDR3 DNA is TGCAGCGTCATTACATGTGAGGGCACTGAAGCTTTCTTT. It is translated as CSVITCEGTEAFF.